Following are 15 T cell receptor beta chains from one sample sequenced in a study of T cells expressing NK-cell markers. With the 5' RACE reads reprocessed, TCRdb shows one record per CDR3 protein and no DNA. The sample includes roughly 350,000 distinct CDR3 sequences. Sequences were obtained from blood T cells: a sorted CD56 or NKG2C T cell subset, CD4+ or CD8+ T cells, or bulk PBMC T cells (not recorded which). The receptors here all came from a man aged 18-70 years in good health.

The V and J genes are TRBV11-1 and TRBJ2-5; TCRdb gives TRBD2 as the D gene, but with no DNA this cannot be confirmed. Germline loops: CDR1 SGHAT, CDR2 FQDESV (reference sequence). This CDR3 is 15 amino acids long. CDR3 protein: CASSLATAGVQTQYF. The variable domain in full, completed from reference TRBV11-1 and TRBJ2-5, reads EAEVAQSPRYKITEKSQAVAFWCDPISGHATLYWYRQILGQGPELLVQFQDESVVDDSQLPKDRFSAERLKGVDSTLKIQPAELGDSAMYLCASSLATAGVQTQYFGPGTRLLVL.

The J gene is TRBJ2-3, the V gene TRBV29-1; absent DNA, TCRdb's TRBD1 call cannot be checked. The CDR3 consists of 13 residues. Germline V gene lookup returns CDR1 SQVTM and CDR2 ANQGSEA. This CDR3 reads CSAEGLQGLTQYF.

The chain combines TRBV5-6 with TRBJ2-7. CDR1 SGHDT and CDR2 YYEEEE come from the germline V gene. The CDR3 spans 14 residues. This chain's CDR3 is CASSLAPPIYEQYF. Based on the CDR3 plus reference TRBV5-6 and TRBJ2-7, the full variable domain is DAGVTQSPTHLIKTRGQQVTLRCSPKSGHDTVSWYQQALGQGPQFIFQYYEEEERQRGNFPDRFSGHQFPNYSSELNVNALLLGDSALYLCASSLAPPIYEQYFGPGTRLTVT.

The chain links TRBV3-1 to TRBJ2-1; TCRdb lists TRBD2, though no DNA is available to test this call. Per the germline V gene, CDR1 is LGHDT and CDR2 is YNNKEL (reference sequence). This CDR3 spans 16 amino acids. CDR3 sequence: CASSQGGLGLYNEQFF.

The V call is TRBV2, the J call TRBJ2-7; the TRBD1 assignment by TCRdb is unverifiable without DNA. CDR1 and CDR2 from the germline V gene are SNHLY and FYNNEI. CDR3 length equals 14 residues. The CDR3 loop is CANSGTGGTYEQYF.

This chain's CDR3 is CSAIGRARNNDEQFF. V gene TRBV20-1 combines with J gene TRBJ2-1; the TCRdb call, TRBD2, lacks DNA for checking. The CDR3 spans 15 residues. Per the germline V gene, CDR1 is DFQATT and CDR2 is SNEGSKA (reference sequence).

The rearrangement links TRBV7-8 to TRBJ1-2. Per the germline V gene, CDR1 is SGHVS and CDR2 is FQNEAQ. The CDR3 runs 15 residues. This CDR3 reads CASSPGGGYNYGYTF.

V usage is TRBV29-1 and J usage is TRBJ2-3; TCRdb calls TRBD2, which cannot be checked without DNA. The CDR3 is made up of 16 amino acids. Looked up from germline, CDR1 is SQVTM and CDR2 is ANQGSEA. Here the CDR3 reads CSVEDQASLFTDTQYF.

V gene TRBV14 combines with J gene TRBJ2-2; there is no DNA to check the TCRdb D call of TRBD2. This CDR3 is built from 14 residues. Looked up from germline, CDR1 is SGHDN and CDR2 is FVKESK. The CDR3 is CASSQVGGTGELFF. Filled out from reference TRBV14 and TRBJ2-2, the complete variable domain reads EAGVTQFPSHSVIEKGQTVTLRCDPISGHDNLYWYRRVMGKEIKFLLHFVKESKQDESGMPNNRFLAERTGGTYSTLKVQPAELEDSGVYFCASSQVGGTGELFFGEGSRLTVL.

CDR3 region: CASSKKTTDTDTQYF. The chain combines TRBV19 with TRBJ2-3. This CDR3 is built from 15 residues. Germline CDR1 and CDR2: LNHDA and SQIVND (reference sequence). Variable domain in full (rest from reference TRBV19 and TRBJ2-3): DGGITQSPKYLFRKEGQNVTLSCEQNLNHDAMYWYRQDPGQGLRLIYYSQIVNDFQKGDIAEGYSVSREKKESFPLTVTSAQKNPTAFYLCASSKKTTDTDTQYFGPGTRLTVL.

The V and J genes are TRBV6-1 and TRBJ2-1; the D gene TCRdb calls, TRBD1, cannot be checked with no DNA. The CDR3 is 15 residues long. From germline, CDR1 is MNHNS and CDR2 SASEGT. Here the CDR3 reads CASSEKGGGRDEQFF.

V and J are TRBV6-5 and TRBJ2-7; absent DNA, TCRdb's TRBD1 call cannot be checked. The CDR3 has 14 amino acids. Germline CDR1 MNHEY, CDR2 SVGAGI. CDR3: CASSYGGSGYEQYF.

The chain joins TRBV2 to TRBJ2-5; the TRBD1 assignment by TCRdb is unverifiable without DNA. Germline V gene sequence: CDR1 SNHLY, CDR2 FYNNEI. This CDR3 has 15 residues. The CDR3 reads CASSGEQGRQETQYF.

The V call is TRBV11-2, the J call TRBJ2-2. Germline CDR1 and CDR2: SGHAT and FQNNGV. This CDR3 has 13 amino acids. The CDR3 spells CASSLYGGGELFF.

V usage is TRBV4-2 and J usage is TRBJ1-5. Germline V lookup: CDR1 LGHNA, CDR2 YNFKEQ. The CDR3 has 15 amino acids. The CDR3 here is CASSQAETGNKPQHF.